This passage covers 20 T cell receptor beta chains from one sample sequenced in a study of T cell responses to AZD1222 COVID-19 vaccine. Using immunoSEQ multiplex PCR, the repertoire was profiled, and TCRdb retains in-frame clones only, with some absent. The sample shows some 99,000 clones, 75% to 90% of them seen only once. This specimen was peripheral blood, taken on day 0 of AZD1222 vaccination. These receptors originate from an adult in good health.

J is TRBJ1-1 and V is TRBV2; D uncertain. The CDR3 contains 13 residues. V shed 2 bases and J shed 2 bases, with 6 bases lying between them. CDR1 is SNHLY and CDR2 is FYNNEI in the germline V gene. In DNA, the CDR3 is TGTGCCAGCAGTGAACGGACTAACACTGAAGCTTTCTTT. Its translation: CASSERTNTEAFF.

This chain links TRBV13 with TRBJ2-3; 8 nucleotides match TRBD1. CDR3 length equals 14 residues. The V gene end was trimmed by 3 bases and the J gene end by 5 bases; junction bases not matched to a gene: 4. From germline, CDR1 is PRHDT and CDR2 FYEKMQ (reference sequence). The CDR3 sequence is CASSLQGARDTQYF. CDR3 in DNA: TGTGCCAGCAGCTTGCAGGGGGCGCGAGATACGCAGTATTTT.

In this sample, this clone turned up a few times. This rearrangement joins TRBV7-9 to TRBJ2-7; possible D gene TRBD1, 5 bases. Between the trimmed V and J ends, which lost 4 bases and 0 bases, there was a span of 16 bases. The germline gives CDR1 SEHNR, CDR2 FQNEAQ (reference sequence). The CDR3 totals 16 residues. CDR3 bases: TGTGCCAGCAGCTCATTCAAAACAGGCAGCTCCTACGAGCAGTACTTC. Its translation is CASSSFKTGSSYEQYF.

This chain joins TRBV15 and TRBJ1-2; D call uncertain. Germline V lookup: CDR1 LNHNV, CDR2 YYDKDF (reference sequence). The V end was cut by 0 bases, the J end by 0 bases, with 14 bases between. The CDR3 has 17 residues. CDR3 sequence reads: CATSRELSPGANYGYTF. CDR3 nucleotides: TGTGCCACCAGCAGAGAGCTATCCCCGGGAGCTAACTATGGCTACACCTTC.

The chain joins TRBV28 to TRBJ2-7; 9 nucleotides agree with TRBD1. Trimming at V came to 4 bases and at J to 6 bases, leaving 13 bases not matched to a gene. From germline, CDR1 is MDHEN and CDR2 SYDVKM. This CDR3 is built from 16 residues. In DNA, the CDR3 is TGTGCCAGCAGTTGGGGGACAGGGCTATCTGACGGCGAGCAGTACTTC. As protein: CASSWGTGLSDGEQYF.

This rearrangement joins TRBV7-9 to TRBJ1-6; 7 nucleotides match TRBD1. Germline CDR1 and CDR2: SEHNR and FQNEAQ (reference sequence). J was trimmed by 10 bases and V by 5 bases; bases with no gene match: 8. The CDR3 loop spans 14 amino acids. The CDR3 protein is CASSAQGTGSPLHF. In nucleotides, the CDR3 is TGTGCCAGCAGCGCACAGGGGACCGGCTCACCCCTCCACTTT.

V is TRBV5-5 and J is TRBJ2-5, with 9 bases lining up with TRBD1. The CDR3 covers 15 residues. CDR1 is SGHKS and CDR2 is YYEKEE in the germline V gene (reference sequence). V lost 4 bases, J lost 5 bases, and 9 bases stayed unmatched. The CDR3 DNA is TGTGCCAGCAGCATCACCGGGACAGGGTTGGAGACCCAGTACTTC. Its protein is CASSITGTGLETQYF.

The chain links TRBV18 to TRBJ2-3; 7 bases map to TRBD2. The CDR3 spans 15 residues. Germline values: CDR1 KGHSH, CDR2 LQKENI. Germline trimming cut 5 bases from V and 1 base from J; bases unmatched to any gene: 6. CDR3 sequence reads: CASSTVRGGTDTQYF. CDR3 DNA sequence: TGTGCCAGCTCAACCGTTCGGGGGGGCACAGATACGCAGTATTTT.

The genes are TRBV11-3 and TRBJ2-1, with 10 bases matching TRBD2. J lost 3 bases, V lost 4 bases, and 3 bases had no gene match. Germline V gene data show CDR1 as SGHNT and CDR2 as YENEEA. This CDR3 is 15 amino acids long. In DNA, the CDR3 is TGTGCCAGCAGCTCCAGGACTAGCGGCTACAATGAGCAGTTCTTC. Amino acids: CASSSRTSGYNEQFF. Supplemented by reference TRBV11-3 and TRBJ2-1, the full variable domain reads EAGVVQSPRYKIIEKKQPVAFWCNPISGHNTLYWYLQNLGQGPELLIRYENEEAVDDSQLPKDRFSAERLKGVDSTLKIQPAELGDSAVYLCASSSRTSGYNEQFFGPGTRLTVL.

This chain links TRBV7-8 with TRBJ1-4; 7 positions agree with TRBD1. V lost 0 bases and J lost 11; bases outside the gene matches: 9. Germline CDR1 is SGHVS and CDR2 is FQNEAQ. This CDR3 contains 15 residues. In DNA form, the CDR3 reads TGTGCCAGCAGCTTAGCGCCCCCGACAGGGCACAAACTGTTTTTT. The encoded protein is CASSLAPPTGHKLFF.

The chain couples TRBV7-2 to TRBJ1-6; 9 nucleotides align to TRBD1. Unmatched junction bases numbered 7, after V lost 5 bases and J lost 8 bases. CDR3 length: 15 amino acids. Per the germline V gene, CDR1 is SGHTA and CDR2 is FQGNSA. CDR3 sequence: CASSLWTGVDSPLHF. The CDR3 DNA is TGTGCCAGCAGCCTATGGACAGGGGTTGATTCACCCCTCCACTTT.

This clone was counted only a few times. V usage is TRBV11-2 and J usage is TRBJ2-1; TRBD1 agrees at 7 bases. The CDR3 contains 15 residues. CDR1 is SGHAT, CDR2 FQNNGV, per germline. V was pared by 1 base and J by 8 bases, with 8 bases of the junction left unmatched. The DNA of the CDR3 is TGTGCCAGCAGCTTAGGGGACAGAGAGTGGCATGAGCAGTTCTTC. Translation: CASSLGDREWHEQFF. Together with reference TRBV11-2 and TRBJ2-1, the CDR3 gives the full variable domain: EAGVAQSPRYKIIEKRQSVAFWCNPISGHATLYWYQQILGQGPKLLIQFQNNGVVDDSQLPKDRFSAERLKGVDSTLKIQPAKLEDSAVYLCASSLGDREWHEQFFGPGTRLTVL.

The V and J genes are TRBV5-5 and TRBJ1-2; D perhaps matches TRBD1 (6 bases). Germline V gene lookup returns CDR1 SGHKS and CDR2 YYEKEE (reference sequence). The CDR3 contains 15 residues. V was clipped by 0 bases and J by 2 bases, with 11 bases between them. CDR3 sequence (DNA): TGTGCCAGCAGCTTGGGTGGCAGGGGCAACTATGGCTACACCTTC. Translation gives CASSLGGRGNYGYTF.

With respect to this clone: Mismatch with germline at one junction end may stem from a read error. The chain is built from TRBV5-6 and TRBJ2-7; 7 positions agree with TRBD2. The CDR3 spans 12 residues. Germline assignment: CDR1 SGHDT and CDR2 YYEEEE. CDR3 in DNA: TGTGCCAGCAGCTTGGGGGGGGACTACCCTCGCTTC. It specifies CASSLGGDYPRF.

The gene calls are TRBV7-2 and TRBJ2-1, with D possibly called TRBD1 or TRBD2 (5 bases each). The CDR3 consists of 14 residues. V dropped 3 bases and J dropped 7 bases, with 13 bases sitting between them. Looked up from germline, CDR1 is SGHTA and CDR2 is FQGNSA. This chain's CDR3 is CASSFPGRQNEQFF. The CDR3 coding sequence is TGTGCCAGCAGCTTTCCGGGACGGCAAAATGAGCAGTTCTTC.

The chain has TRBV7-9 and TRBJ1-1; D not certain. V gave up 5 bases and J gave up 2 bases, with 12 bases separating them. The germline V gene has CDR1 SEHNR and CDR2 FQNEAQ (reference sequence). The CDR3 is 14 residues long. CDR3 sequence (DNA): TGTGCCAGCAGCCGCCTCCCTGAAAACACTGAAGCTTTCTTT. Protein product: CASSRLPENTEAFF.

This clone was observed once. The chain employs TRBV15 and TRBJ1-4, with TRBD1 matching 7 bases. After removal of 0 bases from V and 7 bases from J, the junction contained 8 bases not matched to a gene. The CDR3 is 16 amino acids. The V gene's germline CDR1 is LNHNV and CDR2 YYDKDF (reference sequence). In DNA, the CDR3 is TGTGCCACCAGCAGAGATTTAATCAGGGGGGGTGAAAAACTGTTTTTT. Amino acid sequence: CATSRDLIRGGEKLFF.

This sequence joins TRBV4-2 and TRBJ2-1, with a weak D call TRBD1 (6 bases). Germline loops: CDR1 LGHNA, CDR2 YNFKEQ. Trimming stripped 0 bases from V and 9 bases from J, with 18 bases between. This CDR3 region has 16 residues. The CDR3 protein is CASSQEPTGAIGEQFF. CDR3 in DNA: TGTGCCAGCAGCCAAGAGCCGACAGGCGCCATAGGTGAGCAGTTCTTC.

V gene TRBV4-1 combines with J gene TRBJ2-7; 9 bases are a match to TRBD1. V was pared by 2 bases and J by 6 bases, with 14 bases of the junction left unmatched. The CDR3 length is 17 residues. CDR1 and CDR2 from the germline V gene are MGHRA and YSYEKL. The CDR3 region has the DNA TGCGCCAGCAGCCAAACATCCTTAGGACAGGGGTTTCGCGAGCAGTACTTC. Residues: CASSQTSLGQGFREQYF.

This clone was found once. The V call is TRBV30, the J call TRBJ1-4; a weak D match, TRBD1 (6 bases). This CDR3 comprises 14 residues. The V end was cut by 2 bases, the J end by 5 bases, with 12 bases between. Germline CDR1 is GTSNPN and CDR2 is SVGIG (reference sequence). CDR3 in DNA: TGTGCCTGGAGTTCCACAGGGATCAATGAAAAACTGTTTTTT. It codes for CAWSSTGINEKLFF. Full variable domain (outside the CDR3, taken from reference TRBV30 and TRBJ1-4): SQTIHQWPATLVQPVGSPLSLECTVEGTSNPNLYWYRQAAGRGLQLLFYSVGIGQISSEVPQNLSASRPQDRQFILSSKKLLLSDSGFYLCAWSSTGINEKLFFGSGTQLSVL.